This is a list of T cell receptor beta chains from one sample in a study of T cell responses to AZD1222 COVID-19 vaccine. The assay was immunoSEQ multiplex PCR, and TCRdb's table has in-frame clones only and misses some. Here the sample spans roughly 80,000 clones, roughly nine tenths being singletons. Sequences were derived from peripheral blood, sampled 28 days after the second AZD1222 dose. These receptors were taken from an adult who received the AZD1222 COVID-19 vaccine. CDR3s include the opening cysteine and the closing phenylalanine or tryptophan. Fields, in order: V gene, D gene, clone size, J gene, CDR3 protein, CDR3 DNA. D genes are given only for firm matches. The size of a clone is reported for some rows only, either as once, few or many, or as a class for expanded clones.

>TRBV4-2|NA|NA|TRBJ2-1
CASSRGGSYNEQFF
TGTGCCAGCAGCCGAGGGGGTAGCTACAATGAGCAGTTCTTC
>TRBV9|TRBD1|NA|TRBJ1-2
CASSTLDRGLGGYTF
TGTGCCAGCAGCACCCTTGACAGGGGGTTAGGTGGCTACACCTTC
>TRBV2|NA|NA|TRBJ1-5
CASSEGRDQPQHF
TGTGCCAGCAGTGAAGGGAGGGATCAGCCCCAGCATTTT
>TRBV5-4|NA|NA|TRBJ2-7
CASSRGSGEIYEQYF
TGTGCCAGCAGCCGGGGGAGCGGAGAAATCTACGAGCAGTACTTC
>TRBV5-1|TRBD2|NA|TRBJ2-2
CASSSTSGGLISTGELFF
TGCGCCAGCAGCTCGACTAGCGGGGGGTTGATTTCCACCGGGGAGCTGTTTTTT
>TRBV20-1|NA|once|TRBJ2-1
CSARDEVEQFF
TGCAGTGCTAGAGATGAGGTGGAGCAGTTCTTC
>TRBV10-3|TRBD1|NA|TRBJ2-7
CAISDPGQGSYEQYF
TGTGCCATCAGTGACCCGGGACAGGGGTCCTACGAGCAGTACTTC
>TRBV5-8|NA|NA|TRBJ1-6
CATVRRNSPLHF
TGTGCTACAGTTCGGAGGAATTCACCCCTCCACTTT
>TRBV7-8|NA|NA|TRBJ1-6
CASSFISSPLHF
TGTGCCAGCAGCTTCATCAGCTCACCCCTCCACTTT
>TRBV2|NA|once|TRBJ1-1
CASSEEGTTGAFF
TGTGCCAGCAGTGAAGAGGGGACGACGGGAGCTTTCTTT
>TRBV6-5|NA|NA|TRBJ2-7
CASSYSSAGDEQYF
TGTGCCAGCAGTTACTCGTCGGCGGGTGACGAGCAGTACTTC
>TRBV11-2|NA|NA|TRBJ2-1
CASSSNEQFF
TGTGCCAGCAGCTCGAATGAGCAGTTCTTC
>TRBV5-1|NA|NA|TRBJ2-1
CASSGALKNEQFF
TGCGCCAGCAGCGGAGCCCTGAAAAATGAGCAGTTCTTC
>TRBV21-1|NA|NA|TRBJ2-7
CASSKKEYSEQYF
TGTGCCAGCAGCAAAAAGGAGTACTCCGAGCAGTACTTC
>TRBV5-1|TRBD1|NA|TRBJ1-1
CASSLGQGAGNLGAFF
TGCGCCAGCAGCCTCGGGCAGGGGGCAGGTAACTTAGGAGCTTTCTTT
>TRBV7-2|NA|NA|TRBJ2-3
CASRPDRRSRGDTQYF
TGTGCCAGCAGACCAGATCGCCGGAGTCGGGGAGATACGCAGTATTTT
>TRBV11-3|TRBD2|NA|TRBJ2-5
CASSLVLAEETQYF
TGTGCCAGCAGCTTAGTCCTAGCGGAAGAGACCCAGTACTTC
>TRBV6-5|NA|NA|TRBJ1-6
CATTGRSYNSPLHF
TGTGCCACCACGGGACGCTCCTATAATTCACCCCTCCACTTT
>TRBV7-3|NA|NA|TRBJ2-3
CASSSNWADTQYF
TGTGCCAGCAGCTCCAACTGGGCCGATACGCAGTATTTT
>TRBV18|NA|few|TRBJ1-1
CASSPSPGVTEAFF
TGTGCCAGCTCACCATCCCCAGGGGTCACTGAAGCTTTCTTT
>TRBV5-1|NA|few|TRBJ1-6
CASSLLGDNSPLHF
TGCGCCAGCAGCTTGTTAGGAGATAATTCACCCCTCCACTTT
>TRBV27|TRBD1|once|TRBJ1-1
CASSSHGIQGTEAFF
TGTGCCAGCAGTTCCCATGGGATACAGGGGACTGAAGCTTTCTTT
>TRBV14|NA|NA|TRBJ2-7
CASSQGLSYYEQYF
TGTGCCAGCAGCCAAGGTCTCAGCTACTACGAGCAGTACTTC
>TRBV2|NA|NA|TRBJ1-3
CASTGTRTIDTIYF
TGTGCCAGCACCGGGACACGAACAATTGACACCATATATTTT
>TRBV12-3/TRBV12-4|TRBD1|NA|TRBJ1-1
CASWTGVSTEAFF
TGTGCCAGTTGGACAGGGGTTTCTACTGAAGCTTTCTTT
>TRBV6-5|TRBD1|few|TRBJ1-1
CASLRGLPRTSEAFF
TGTGCCAGCCTCAGGGGGCTCCCCAGGACGTCTGAAGCTTTCTTT
>TRBV7-3|NA|NA|TRBJ2-2
CASSFSGQRNTGELFF
TGTGCCAGCAGCTTTTCAGGACAGAGAAACACCGGGGAGCTGTTTTTT
>TRBV9|TRBD2|NA|TRBJ2-1
CASSDLGTSGYNEQFF
TGTGCCAGCAGCGACCTCGGGACTAGCGGTTACAATGAGCAGTTCTTC
>TRBV5-8|NA|NA|TRBJ2-3
CASSLTRETASTDTQYF
TGTGCCAGCAGCCTGACTCGGGAGACTGCTAGCACAGATACGCAGTATTTT
>TRBV3-1/TRBV3-2|NA|NA|TRBJ2-1
CASSQDSAGDEQFF
TGTGCCAGCAGCCAAGACTCTGCCGGTGATGAGCAGTTCTTC
>TRBV9|TRBD1|once|TRBJ2-2
CASSARDRGNTGELFF
TGTGCCAGCAGCGCGAGGGACAGGGGGAACACCGGGGAGCTGTTTTTT
>TRBV19|TRBD1|few|TRBJ1-2
CATKQGSYYGYTF
TGTGCCACCAAACAGGGGTCATACTATGGCTACACCTTC